Following are 7 T cell receptor beta chains from one sample sequenced in a study of shared clonotypes between healthy human individuals. The assay was immunoSEQ multiplex PCR, and TCRdb's table has in-frame clones only and misses some. The repertoire includes hundreds of thousands of clones, 95% to 98% of them detected once, and more than 0.3% sits in the top ten. Naive CD8 cells were CD45RO-negative, positively selected for CCR7, excluding terminally differentiated effector memory CD45RA+ cells. What was sequenced was naive CD8+ T cells sorted from blood. The source is a young man in good health.

The rearrangement uses TRBV27 and TRBJ1-2; D is unresolved. The germline V gene encodes CDR1 MNHEY and CDR2 SMNVEV (reference sequence). Trimming took 2 bases from V and 6 from J, leaving 10 bases between them. CDR3 length equals 13 residues. CDR3 DNA sequence: TGTGCCAGCAGTTTAGGCAGCGGCGATGGCTACACCTTC. It is translated as CASSLGSGDGYTF.

The chain uses TRBV7-3 and TRBJ2-1; a weak D match, TRBD1 (6 bases). Trimming took off 5 bases at V and 0 bases at J, with 14 bases between the two ends. The CDR3 is 16 amino acids. Germline-derived CDR1 and CDR2 are SGHTA and FQGTGA. The CDR3 DNA reads TGTGCCAGCAGCGGGGAGACAGGCCTCTCCTACAATGAGCAGTTCTTC. Translated, it gives CASSGETGLSYNEQFF.

This rearrangement joins TRBV7-2 to TRBJ2-2; no clear D gene. Trimming left V 6 bases short and J 8 bases short, with 7 bases between. From germline, CDR1 is SGHTA and CDR2 FQGNSA. CDR3 size: 11 residues. The CDR3 sequence is CASSDGGELFF. The CDR3 coding sequence is TGTGCCAGCAGTGATGGGGGGGAGCTGTTTTTT. Variable domain in full (rest from reference TRBV7-2 and TRBJ2-2): GAGVSQSPSNKVTEKGKDVELRCDPISGHTALYWYRQSLGQGLEFLIYFQGNSAPDKSGLPSDRFSAERTGGSVSTLTIQRTQQEDSAVYLCASSDGGELFFGEGSRLTVL.

The chain is built from TRBV5-4 and TRBJ2-7; TRBD2 matches at 7 bases. The CDR3 has 15 amino acids. Germline V lookup: CDR1 SGHNT, CDR2 YYREEE (reference sequence). Trimming cost V 4 bases and J 4 bases; bases outside gene matches: 11. The CDR3 protein is CASSTSSGIGYEQYF. DNA of the CDR3: TGTGCCAGCAGCACTTCCAGCGGGATCGGATACGAGCAGTACTTC.

The chain employs TRBV5-1 and TRBJ2-2; D not resolved. The V and J ends lost 2 bases and 0 bases respectively, with 14 bases between them. This CDR3 has 17 residues. Germline-derived CDR1 and CDR2 are SGHRS and YFSETQ. The CDR3 spells CASSFPRSIANTGELFF. CDR3 coding DNA: TGCGCCAGCAGCTTCCCCCGCAGCATCGCGAACACCGGGGAGCTGTTTTTT.

J is TRBJ2-1 and V is TRBV5-6, with D perhaps assigned TRBD1 or TRBD2 (6 bases each). Trimming stripped 7 bases from V and 0 bases from J, with 26 bases between. Germline CDR1 reads SGHDT; CDR2 reads YYEEEE. The CDR3 spans 19 residues. The CDR3 sequence: CASWGDTNQPLSSYNEQFF. For the CDR3, the DNA is TGTGCCAGCTGGGGGGACACGAATCAGCCCCTAAGCTCCTACAATGAGCAGTTCTTC.

For this clone: Other DNA sequences of this sample code for an identical CDR3. The chain combines TRBV9 with TRBJ2-2; 8 bases map to TRBD2. The CDR3 length is 15 residues. CDR1 SGDLS and CDR2 YYNGEE come from the germline V gene. After removal of 1 base from V and 2 bases from J, the junction contained 1 base not matched to a gene. The DNA for the CDR3 is TGTGCCAGCAGCGTAAGCGGGAGCAACACCGGGGAGCTGTTTTTT. Translated, it gives CASSVSGSNTGELFF.